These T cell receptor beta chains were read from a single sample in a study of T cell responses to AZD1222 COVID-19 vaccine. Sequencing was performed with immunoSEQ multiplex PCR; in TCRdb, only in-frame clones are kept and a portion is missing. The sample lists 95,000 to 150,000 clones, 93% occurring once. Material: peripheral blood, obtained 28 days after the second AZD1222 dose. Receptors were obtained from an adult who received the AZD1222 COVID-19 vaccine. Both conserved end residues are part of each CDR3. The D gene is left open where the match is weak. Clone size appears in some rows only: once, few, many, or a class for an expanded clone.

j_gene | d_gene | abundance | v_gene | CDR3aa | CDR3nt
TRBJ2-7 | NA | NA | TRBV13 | CASSLLGRTKQYF | TGTGCCAGCAGCCTTCTCGGCAGGACCAAGCAGTACTTC
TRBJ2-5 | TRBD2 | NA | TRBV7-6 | CASSLGGRASETQYF | TGTGCCAGCAGCTTAGGCGGGAGGGCCTCTGAGACCCAGTACTTC
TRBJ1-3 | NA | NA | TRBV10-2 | CASSRPRQVHSGNTIYF | TGCGCCAGCAGTCGCCCAAGACAGGTCCACTCTGGAAACACCATATATTTT
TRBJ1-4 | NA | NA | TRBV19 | CASSYSSGSNEKLFF | TGTGCCAGTAGTTACTCCTCAGGGTCTAATGAAAAACTGTTTTTT
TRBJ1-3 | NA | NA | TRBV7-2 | CASSFTDSWAGNTIYF | TGTGCCAGCAGCTTCACGGACAGCTGGGCTGGAAACACCATATATTTT
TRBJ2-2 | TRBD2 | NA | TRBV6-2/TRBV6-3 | CASSATSGGTGELFF | TGTGCCAGCAGCGCCACTAGCGGGGGCACCGGGGAGCTGTTTTTT
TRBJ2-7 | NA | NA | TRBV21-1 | CASRRPDSEQYF | TGTGCCAGCAGAAGGCCCGATTCTGAGCAGTACTTC
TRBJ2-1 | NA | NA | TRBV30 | CAWSLPNNEQFF | TGTGCCTGGAGTCTACCCAACAATGAGCAGTTCTTC
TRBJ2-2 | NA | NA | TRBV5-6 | CASSLVGPLSGELFF | TGTGCCAGCAGCTTGGTTGGACCCTTAAGCGGGGAGCTGTTTTTT
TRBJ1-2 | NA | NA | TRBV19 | CASSMQFRRDLRYGYTF | TGTGCCAGTAGTATGCAATTTCGGCGGGATCTCCGGTATGGCTACACCTTC
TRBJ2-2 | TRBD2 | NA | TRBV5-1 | CASSLKVAGGPGELFF | TGCGCCAGCAGCTTGAAAGTAGCGGGGGGTCCCGGGGAGCTGTTTTTT
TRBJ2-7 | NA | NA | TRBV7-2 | CASSPGGGLAPYF | TGTGCCAGCAGCCCAGGAGGTGGGTTAGCGCCGTACTTC
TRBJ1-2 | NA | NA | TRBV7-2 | CASSSGGSLGYGYTF | TGTGCCAGCAGCTCGGGCGGGTCCCTTGGCTATGGCTACACCTTC
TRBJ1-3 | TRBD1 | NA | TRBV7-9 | CASSLPPRQGAGNTIYF | TGTGCCAGCAGCTTACCCCCTCGACAGGGGGCTGGAAACACCATATATTTT
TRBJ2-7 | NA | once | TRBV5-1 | CASSLAYNYEQYF | TGCGCCAGCAGCTTGGCATACAACTACGAGCAGTACTTC
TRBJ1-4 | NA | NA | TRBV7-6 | CASSLQSATSNEKLFF | TGTGCCAGCAGCCTCCAGAGCGCAACCTCTAATGAAAAACTGTTTTTT
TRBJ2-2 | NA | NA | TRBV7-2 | CASSLLLTGELFF | TGTGCCAGCAGCTTACTACTAACCGGGGAGCTGTTTTTT
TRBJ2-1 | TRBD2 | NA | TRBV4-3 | CASSPSGSGGSGALEQFF | TGCGCCAGCAGCCCTAGCGGTTCCGGCGGTAGCGGGGCCCTTGAGCAGTTCTTC
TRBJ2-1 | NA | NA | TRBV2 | CASSAPESSYNEQFF | TGTGCCAGCAGTGCACCGGAAAGCTCCTACAATGAGCAGTTCTTC